The 3 T cell receptor beta chains reported below all come from one sample, sequenced in a study of metastatic and nonmetastatic thyroid tumors. TCRdb reprocessed the PCR reads via MiXCR. The repertoire holds about 15,000 clones, with less than 30% as singletons. Before thyroid surgery, none of the patients had received any treatment. The material sequenced was tumor tissue. The receptors stem from a male donor with papillary thyroid cancer or a benign thyroid nodule (not recorded which). Some clones in this sample may be carry-over from other donors' samples.

The rearrangement links TRBV7-2 to TRBJ2-7, with TRBD1 as a possible D gene (6 bases). CDR3 length equals 14 residues. CDR1 is SGHTA and CDR2 is FQGNSA in the germline V gene. V dropped 5 bases and J dropped 2 bases, with 13 bases sitting between them. The CDR3: CASSLGHITYEQYF. The CDR3 nucleotides are TGTGCCAGCAGCCTGGGACACATAACCTACGAGCAGTACTTC. Full variable domain (rest looked up from reference TRBV7-2 and TRBJ2-7): GAGVSQSPSNKVTEKGKDVELRCDPISGHTALYWYRQSLGQGLEFLIYFQGNSAPDKSGLPSDRFSAERTGGSVSTLTIQRTQQEDSAVYLCASSLGHITYEQYFGPGTRLTVT.

V is TRBV28 and J is TRBJ1-2, with D uncertain. The CDR3 has 12 amino acids. Trimming removed 5 bases at V and 8 bases at J, with 12 bases between. Germline V gene data show CDR1 as MDHEN and CDR2 as SYDVKM. The chain's CDR3 is CASSGRDRGYTF. The DNA for the CDR3 is TGTGCCAGCAGTGGACGGGATAGGGGCTACACCTTC.

This clone is classed as medium-sized. The J gene is TRBJ2-7, the V gene TRBV20-1; TRBD2 agrees at 8 bases. The CDR3 is 16 amino acids. From germline, CDR1 is DFQATT and CDR2 SNEGSKA (reference sequence). J gave up 4 bases and V 0 bases, and 11 bases lay outside the gene matches. The CDR3 nucleotides read TGCAGTGCTAGAGATCGACTCGGGACTAGGGGATACGAGCAGTACTTC. Translating gives CSARDRLGTRGYEQYF.